This TCR beta chain was captured by sequencing in a study of control samples from healthy donors and cancer patients. The CDR3 is 12 residues long. The germline CDR1 and CDR2 sequences are MDHEN and SYDVKM. Trimming removed 10 bases from V and 3 bases from J, with 12 bases in between. The method was immunoSEQ multiplex PCR; TCRdb's version includes in-frame clones alone and lacks a portion of them. This table holds more than 150,000 clones, roughly 90% found once. The source is a woman in her 30s in good health. This chain links TRBV28 with TRBJ1-2; D uncertain. Sequenced input: blood. CDR3 amino acids: CAIRSLDYGYTF. The CDR3 coding sequence is TGTGCCATCCGTTCCCTCGACTATGGCTACACCTTC.